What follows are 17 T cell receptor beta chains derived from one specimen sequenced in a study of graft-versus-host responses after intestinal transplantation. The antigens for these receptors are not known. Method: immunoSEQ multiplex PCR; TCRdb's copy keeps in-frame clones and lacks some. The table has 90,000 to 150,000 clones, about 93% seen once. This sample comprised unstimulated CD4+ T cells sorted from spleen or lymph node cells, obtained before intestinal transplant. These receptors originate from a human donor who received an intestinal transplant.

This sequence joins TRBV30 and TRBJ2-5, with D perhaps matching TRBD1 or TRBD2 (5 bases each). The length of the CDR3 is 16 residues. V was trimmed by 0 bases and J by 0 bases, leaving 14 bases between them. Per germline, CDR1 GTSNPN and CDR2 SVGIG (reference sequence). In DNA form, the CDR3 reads TGTGCCTGGAGTGTAGCGGCAGGGACGTACCAAGAGACCCAGTACTTC. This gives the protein CAWSVAAGTYQETQYF. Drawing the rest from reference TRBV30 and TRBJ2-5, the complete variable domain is SQTIHQWPATLVQPVGSPLSLECTVEGTSNPNLYWYRQAAGRGLQLLFYSVGIGQISSEVPQNLSASRPQDRQFILSSKKLLLSDSGFYLCAWSVAAGTYQETQYFGPGTRLLVL.

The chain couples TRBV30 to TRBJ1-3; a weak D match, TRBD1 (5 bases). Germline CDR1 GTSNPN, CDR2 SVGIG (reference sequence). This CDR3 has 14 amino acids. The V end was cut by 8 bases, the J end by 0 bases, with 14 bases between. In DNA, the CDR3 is TGTGCCCTTTCTCAGGGAAACTCTGGAAACACCATATATTTT. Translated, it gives CALSQGNSGNTIYF.

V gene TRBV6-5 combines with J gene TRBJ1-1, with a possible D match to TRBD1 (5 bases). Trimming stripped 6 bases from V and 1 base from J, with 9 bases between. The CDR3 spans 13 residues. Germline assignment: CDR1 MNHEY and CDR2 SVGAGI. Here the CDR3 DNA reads TGTGCCAGCAGGGGTAGGGGGAACACTGAAGCTTTCTTT. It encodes CASRGRGNTEAFF.

The CDR3: CASSLLGGTEAFF. In nucleotides, the CDR3 is TGTGCCAGCAGCTTGCTGGGCGGGACTGAAGCTTTCTTT. This chain connects TRBV5-4 to TRBJ1-1, with D unclear. Trimming pared 1 base from V and 5 bases from J, leaving 9 bases between. CDR1 is SGHNT and CDR2 is YYREEE in the germline V gene (reference sequence). The CDR3 is made up of 13 amino acids. The entire variable domain, with the rest obtained from reference TRBV5-4 and TRBJ1-1, is as follows: ETGVTQSPTHLIKTRGQQVTLRCSSQSGHNTVSWYQQALGQGPQFIFQYYREEENGRGNFPPRFSGLQFPNYSSELNVNALELDDSALYLCASSLLGGTEAFFGQGTRLTVV.

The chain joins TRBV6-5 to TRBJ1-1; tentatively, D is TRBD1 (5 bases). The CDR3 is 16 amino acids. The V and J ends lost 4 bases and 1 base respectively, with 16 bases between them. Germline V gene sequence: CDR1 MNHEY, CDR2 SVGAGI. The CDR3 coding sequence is TGTGCCAGCAGTTCCCCGGGGGTCAGTTCGAACACTGAAGCTTTCTTT. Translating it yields CASSSPGVSSNTEAFF.

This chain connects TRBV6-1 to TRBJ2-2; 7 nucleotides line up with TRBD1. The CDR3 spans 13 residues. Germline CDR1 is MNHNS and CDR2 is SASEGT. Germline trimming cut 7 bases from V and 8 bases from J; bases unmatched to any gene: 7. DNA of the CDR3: TGTGCCAGCAAGACAGGGAGAAAGGGGGAGCTGTTTTTT. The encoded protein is CASKTGRKGELFF.

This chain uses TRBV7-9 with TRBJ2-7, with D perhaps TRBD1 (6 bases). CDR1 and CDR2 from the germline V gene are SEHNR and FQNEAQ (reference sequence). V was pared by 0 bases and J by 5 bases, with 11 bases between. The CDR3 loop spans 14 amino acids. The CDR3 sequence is CASSLAQGFHEQYF. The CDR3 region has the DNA TGTGCCAGCAGCTTAGCGCAGGGGTTTCACGAGCAGTACTTC.

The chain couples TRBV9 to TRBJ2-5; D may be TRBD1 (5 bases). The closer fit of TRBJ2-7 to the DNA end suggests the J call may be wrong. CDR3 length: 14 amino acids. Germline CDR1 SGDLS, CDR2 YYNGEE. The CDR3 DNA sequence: TGTGCCAGCAGCGTAGGGGGCGACTCCTACGAGCAGTACTTC. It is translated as CASSVGGDSYEQYF.

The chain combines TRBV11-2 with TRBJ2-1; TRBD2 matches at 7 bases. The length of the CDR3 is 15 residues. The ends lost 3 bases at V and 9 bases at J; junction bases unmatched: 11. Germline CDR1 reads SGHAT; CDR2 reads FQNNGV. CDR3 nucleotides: TGTGCCAGCAGCTTTGTGGGAGGGAGGGAGGGTGAGCAGTTCTTC. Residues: CASSFVGGREGEQFF.

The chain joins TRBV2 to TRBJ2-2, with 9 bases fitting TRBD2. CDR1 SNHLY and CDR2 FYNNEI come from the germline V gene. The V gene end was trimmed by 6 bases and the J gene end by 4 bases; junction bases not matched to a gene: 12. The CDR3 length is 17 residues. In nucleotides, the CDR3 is TGTGCCAGCAGCGATGGGGTAGCGGGAGCTCGCACCGGGGAGCTGTTTTTT. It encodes CASSDGVAGARTGELFF.

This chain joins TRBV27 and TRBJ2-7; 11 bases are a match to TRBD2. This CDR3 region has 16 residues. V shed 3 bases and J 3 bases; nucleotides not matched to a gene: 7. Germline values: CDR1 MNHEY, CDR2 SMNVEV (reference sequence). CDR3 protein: CASSLVGTSGFYEQYF. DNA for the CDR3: TGTGCCAGCAGTTTGGTGGGGACTAGCGGTTTCTACGAGCAGTACTTC.

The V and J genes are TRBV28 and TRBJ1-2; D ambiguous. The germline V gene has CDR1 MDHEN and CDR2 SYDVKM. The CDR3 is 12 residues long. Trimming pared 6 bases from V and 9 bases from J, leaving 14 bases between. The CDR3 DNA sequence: TGTGCCAGCAGCAGCAGTCTGCGGAGCTACACCTTC. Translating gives CASSSSLRSYTF.

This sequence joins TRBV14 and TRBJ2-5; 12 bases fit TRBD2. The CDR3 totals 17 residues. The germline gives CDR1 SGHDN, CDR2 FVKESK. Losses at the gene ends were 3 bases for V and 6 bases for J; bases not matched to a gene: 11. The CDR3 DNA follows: TGTGCCAGCAGCCAGGTTACGACTAGCGGGAGTAGAAAGACCCAGTACTTC. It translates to CASSQVTTSGSRKTQYF.

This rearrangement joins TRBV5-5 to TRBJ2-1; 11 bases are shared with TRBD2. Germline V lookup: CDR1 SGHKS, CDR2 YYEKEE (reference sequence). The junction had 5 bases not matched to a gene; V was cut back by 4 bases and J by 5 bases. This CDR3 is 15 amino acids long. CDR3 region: CASSLTSGTHNEQFF. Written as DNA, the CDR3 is TGTGCCAGCAGCCTGACTAGCGGGACGCACAATGAGCAGTTCTTC.

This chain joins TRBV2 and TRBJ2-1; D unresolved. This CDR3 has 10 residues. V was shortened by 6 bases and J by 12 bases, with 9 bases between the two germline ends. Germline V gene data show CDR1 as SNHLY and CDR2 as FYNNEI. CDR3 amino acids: CASSNSWQFF. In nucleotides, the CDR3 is TGTGCCAGCAGCAATAGTTGGCAGTTCTTC.

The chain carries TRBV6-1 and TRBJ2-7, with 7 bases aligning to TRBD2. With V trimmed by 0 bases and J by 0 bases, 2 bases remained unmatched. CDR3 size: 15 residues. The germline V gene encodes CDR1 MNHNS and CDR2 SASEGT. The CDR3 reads CASSEALASSYEQYF. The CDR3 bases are TGTGCCAGCAGTGAAGCACTAGCGAGCTCCTACGAGCAGTACTTC.

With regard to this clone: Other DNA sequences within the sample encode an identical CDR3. CDR3 residues: CASSFGTDTQYF. The CDR3 nucleotides are TGTGCCAGCAGCTTTGGTACAGATACGCAGTATTTT. The chain combines TRBV7-8 with TRBJ2-3; no definite D call. With 3 bases removed from V and 3 bases from J, the gap between germline ends came to 4 bases. Germline values: CDR1 SGHVS, CDR2 FQNEAQ. The CDR3 length is 12 residues.